This T cell receptor (beta chain) was observed in a study of blood T cell repertoires in COVID-19. Across the study: T cells, B-cell-depleted T cells, or PBMCs provided the cDNA or gDNA that served as material.

Study processing details: How many nucleated cells were present was estimated from reference gene primer amplification. Sequencing was performed with immunoSEQ multiplex PCR; in TCRdb, only in-frame clones are kept and a portion is missing. That table is the source of V, J and clone size, and D and trimming were worked out from the DNA. The sample has more than 20,000 clones, 90% seen once. This CDR3 spans 15 amino acids. Germline V gives CDR1 SGHDN, CDR2 FVKESK. J gave up 6 bases and V 4 bases, and 8 bases lay outside the gene matches. Sequencing was done on a sample of peripheral blood. The receptor comes from a human donor in a cohort sampled during active COVID-19. This chain uses TRBV14 with TRBJ2-2; 7 nucleotides align to TRBD1. CDR3 nucleotides: TGTGCCAGCAGCCCCGCGAACAGGGGCGCCGGGGAGCTGTTTTTT. It encodes CASSPANRGAGELFF.